This T cell receptor (beta chain) is drawn from a study of blood T cells in healthy people across ages. Through a sample-barcoded 5' primer and a J-beta primer mix, a second PCR was run for roughly 7 to 12 cycles. Using its own MiXCR run on the 5' RACE reads, TCRdb lists one record per CDR3 protein. This table has a few hundred thousand distinct CDR3 sequences, over 25% appearing once. Trimming removed 3 bases from V and 7 bases from J, with 12 bases in between. Per the germline V gene, CDR1 is ENHRY and CDR2 is SYGVKD. The CDR3 sequence is 14 residues long. With each sample, at least 5 micrograms of total RNA were extracted. This same sample was also taken into another study, of T cells of mothers and their children. Per that paper: With the M1S primer of the second PCR, sample barcodes and 2-4 random nucleotides were added. The overlap seen between related mothers and children slightly exceeded that of unrelated pairs, though not significantly.

The source material was blood. This sequence originates from a boy between 2 and 10 years old in good health. V gene TRBV10-3 combines with J gene TRBJ2-2, with D perhaps TRBD2 (5 bases). Here the CDR3 DNA reads TGTGCCATCAGTGAAGGGCAGGAGGACGGGGAGCTGTTTTTT. This translates into CAISEGQEDGELFF.